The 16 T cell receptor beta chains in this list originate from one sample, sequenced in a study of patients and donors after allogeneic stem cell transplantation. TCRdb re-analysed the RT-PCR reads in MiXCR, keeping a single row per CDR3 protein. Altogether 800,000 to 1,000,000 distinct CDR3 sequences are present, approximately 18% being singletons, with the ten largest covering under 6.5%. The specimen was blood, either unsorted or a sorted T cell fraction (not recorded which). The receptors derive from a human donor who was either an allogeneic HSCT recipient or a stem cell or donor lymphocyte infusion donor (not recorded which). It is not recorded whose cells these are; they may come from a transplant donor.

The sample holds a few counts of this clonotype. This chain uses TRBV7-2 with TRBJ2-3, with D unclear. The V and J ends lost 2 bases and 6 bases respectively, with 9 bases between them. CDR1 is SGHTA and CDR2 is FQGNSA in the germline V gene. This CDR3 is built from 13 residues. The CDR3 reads CASSLWGGDTQYF. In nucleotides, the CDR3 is TGTGCCAGCAGCTTATGGGGTGGGGATACGCAGTATTTT.

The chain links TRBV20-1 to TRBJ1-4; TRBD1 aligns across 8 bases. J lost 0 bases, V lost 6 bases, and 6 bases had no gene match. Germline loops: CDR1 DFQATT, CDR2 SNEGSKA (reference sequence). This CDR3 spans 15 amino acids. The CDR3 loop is CSAGDRRTTNEKLFF. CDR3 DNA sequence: TGCAGTGCCGGGGACAGGAGAACAACTAATGAAAAACTGTTTTTT.

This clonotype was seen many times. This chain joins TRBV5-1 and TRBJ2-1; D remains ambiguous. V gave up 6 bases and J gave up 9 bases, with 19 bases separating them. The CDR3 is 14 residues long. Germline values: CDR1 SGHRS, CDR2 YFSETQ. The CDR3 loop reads CASTVAYGDGEQFF. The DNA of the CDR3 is TGCGCCAGCACCGTCGCCTACGGTGATGGTGAGCAGTTCTTC. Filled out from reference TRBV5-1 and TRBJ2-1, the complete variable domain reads KAGVTQTPRYLIKTRGQQVTLSCSPISGHRSVSWYQQTPGQGLQFLFEYFSETQRNKGNFPGRFSGRQFSNSRSEMNVSTLELGDSALYLCASTVAYGDGEQFFGPGTRLTVL.

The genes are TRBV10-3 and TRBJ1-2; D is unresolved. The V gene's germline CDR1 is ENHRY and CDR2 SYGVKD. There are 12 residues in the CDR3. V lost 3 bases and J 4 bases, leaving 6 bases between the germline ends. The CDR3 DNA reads TGTGCCATCAGTGAAAATCCCTATGGCTACACCTTC. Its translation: CAISENPYGYTF.

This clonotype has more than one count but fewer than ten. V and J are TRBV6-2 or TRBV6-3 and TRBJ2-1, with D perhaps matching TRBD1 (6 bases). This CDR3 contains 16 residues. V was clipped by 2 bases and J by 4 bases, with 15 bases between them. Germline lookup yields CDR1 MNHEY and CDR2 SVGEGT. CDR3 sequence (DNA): TGTGCCAGCAGTTACCTCCGACAAGGGGGATACAATGAGCAGTTCTTC. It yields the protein CASSYLRQGGYNEQFF.

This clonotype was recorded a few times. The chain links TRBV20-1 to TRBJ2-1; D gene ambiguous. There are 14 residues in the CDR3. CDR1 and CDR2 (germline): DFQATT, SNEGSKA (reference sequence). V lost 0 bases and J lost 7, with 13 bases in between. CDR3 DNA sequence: TGCAGTGCTAGAGATAGTCGGCGGACGAATGAGCAGTTCTTC. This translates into CSARDSRRTNEQFF.

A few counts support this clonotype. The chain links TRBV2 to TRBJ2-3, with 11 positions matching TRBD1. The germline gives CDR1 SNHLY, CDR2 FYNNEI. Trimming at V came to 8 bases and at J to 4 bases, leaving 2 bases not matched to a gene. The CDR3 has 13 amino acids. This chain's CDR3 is CASGQGAPDTQYF. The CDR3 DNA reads TGTGCCAGCGGACAGGGGGCTCCAGATACGCAGTATTTT.

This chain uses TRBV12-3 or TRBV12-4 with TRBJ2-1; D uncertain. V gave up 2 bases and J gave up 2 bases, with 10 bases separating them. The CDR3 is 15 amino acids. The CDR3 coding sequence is TGTGCCAGCAGTTTAACCAGGAACCCCTACAATGAGCAGTTCTTC. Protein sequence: CASSLTRNPYNEQFF.

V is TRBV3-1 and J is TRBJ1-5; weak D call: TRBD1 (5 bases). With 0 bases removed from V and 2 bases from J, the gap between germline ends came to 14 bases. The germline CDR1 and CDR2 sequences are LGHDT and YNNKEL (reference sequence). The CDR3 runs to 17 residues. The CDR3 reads CASSQEIGGSGNQPQHF. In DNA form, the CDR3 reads TGTGCCAGCAGCCAAGAAATCGGGGGGAGCGGCAATCAGCCCCAGCATTTT.

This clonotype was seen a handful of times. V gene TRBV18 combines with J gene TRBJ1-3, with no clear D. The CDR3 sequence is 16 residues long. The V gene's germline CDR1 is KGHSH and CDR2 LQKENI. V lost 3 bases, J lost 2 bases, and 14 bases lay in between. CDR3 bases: TGTGCCAGCTCACCGGTACAACCTGGGACTGGAAACACCATATATTTT. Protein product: CASSPVQPGTGNTIYF.

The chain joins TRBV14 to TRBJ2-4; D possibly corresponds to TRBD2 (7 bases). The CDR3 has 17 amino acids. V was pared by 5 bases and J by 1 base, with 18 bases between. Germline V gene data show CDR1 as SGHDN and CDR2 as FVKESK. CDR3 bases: TGTGCCAGCAGCGAAGGCGGGGGCGGCCTGGCCAAAAACATTCAGTACTTC. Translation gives CASSEGGGGLAKNIQYF.

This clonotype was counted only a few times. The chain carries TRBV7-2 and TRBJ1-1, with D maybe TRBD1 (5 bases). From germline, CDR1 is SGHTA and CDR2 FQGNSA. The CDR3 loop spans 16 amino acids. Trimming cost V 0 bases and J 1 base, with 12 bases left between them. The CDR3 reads CASSLAVGGGNTEAFF. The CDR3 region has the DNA TGTGCCAGCAGCTTAGCGGTTGGGGGGGGGAACACTGAAGCTTTCTTT.

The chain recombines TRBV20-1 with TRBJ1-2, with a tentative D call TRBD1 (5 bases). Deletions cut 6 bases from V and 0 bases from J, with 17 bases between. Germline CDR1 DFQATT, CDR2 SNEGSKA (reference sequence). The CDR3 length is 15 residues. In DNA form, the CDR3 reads TGCAGTGCCACCGATGTCAGGGCAGCTAACTATGGCTACACCTTC. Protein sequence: CSATDVRAANYGYTF.

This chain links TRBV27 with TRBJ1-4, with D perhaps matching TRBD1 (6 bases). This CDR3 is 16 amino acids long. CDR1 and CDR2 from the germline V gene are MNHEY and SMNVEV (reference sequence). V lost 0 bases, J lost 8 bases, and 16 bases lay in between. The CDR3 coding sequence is TGTGCCAGCAGTTTATCCCGGGGGCTGACTGCAGAAAAACTGTTTTTT. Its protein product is CASSLSRGLTAEKLFF.

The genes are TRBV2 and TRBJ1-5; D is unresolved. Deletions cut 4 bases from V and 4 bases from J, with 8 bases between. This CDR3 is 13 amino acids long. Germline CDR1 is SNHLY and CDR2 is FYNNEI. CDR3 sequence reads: CASSVPRNQPQHF. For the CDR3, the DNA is TGTGCCAGCAGTGTACCCAGAAATCAGCCCCAGCATTTT.

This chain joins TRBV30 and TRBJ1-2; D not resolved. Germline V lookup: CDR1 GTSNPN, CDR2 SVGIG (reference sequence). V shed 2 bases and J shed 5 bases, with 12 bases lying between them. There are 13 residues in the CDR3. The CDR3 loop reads CAWSIPTVYGYTF. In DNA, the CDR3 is TGTGCCTGGAGTATCCCGACTGTTTATGGCTACACCTTC.